This T cell receptor beta chain was sequenced during a study of PD-L1 blockade in urothelial cancer. Overall study context: Male sex and bladder-origin urothelial cancer characterized about nine tenths of the roughly 29 patients. Blood analyses occurred 3 weeks (second dose) and 6 weeks post treatment start. Typically, measured as a median, blood samples had 130,000 to 150,000 T cells.

Trimming removed 0 bases from V and 7 bases from J; junction bases left unmatched: 8. Germline V gives CDR1 SGHRS, CDR2 YFSETQ. The CDR3 is 16 residues long. Time point specified: peripheral blood 6 weeks after treatment start. The number of samples from each patient was between 1 and 8, taken pretreatment and on-treatment. Measured with immunoSEQ multiplex PCR; TCRdb has only the in-frame clones, and not every one. The sample yields some 120,000 clones, more than 75% seen once. V gene TRBV5-1 combines with J gene TRBJ2-1, with 9 nucleotides matching TRBD2. This specimen consisted of PBMCs, obtained around atezolizumab (anti-PD-L1) treatment. The source of this sequence is a man aged 45-65 years with urothelial cancer. CDR3 bases: TGCGCCAGCAGCTTGGCCCCAGCGGGAGGACAAAATGAGCAGTTCTTC. Translation gives CASSLAPAGGQNEQFF.